Below, 20 T cell receptor beta chains from the same sample are listed, as sequenced in a study of OX40 agonist ivuxolimab in advanced cancers. Here immunoSEQ multiplex PCR was the method, and the copy in TCRdb shows in-frame clones only, minus some. The sample has approximately 82,000 clones, less than 85% seen once. The sample in question was CD4+ or CD8+ T cells sorted from blood, obtained in a trial of the OX40 agonist ivuxolimab. The source is an adult with an advanced solid tumor such as melanoma, head and neck, liver or kidney cancer.

This sequence joins TRBV6-6 and TRBJ2-7; 10 positions agree with TRBD1. The CDR3 contains 15 residues. Germline V gives CDR1 MNHNY, CDR2 SVGAGI (reference sequence). The junction had 5 bases not matched to a gene; V was cut back by 6 bases and J by 0 bases. As DNA, the CDR3 is TGTGCCAGCAGCCCGGGACAGGGGAACTCCTACGAGCAGTACTTC. This encodes CASSPGQGNSYEQYF.

The chain recombines TRBV6-5 with TRBJ2-1, with a weak D call TRBD1 (5 bases). Germline lookup yields CDR1 MNHEY and CDR2 SVGAGI. V lost 6 bases and J 12 bases, leaving 21 bases between the germline ends. The CDR3 covers 14 residues. The CDR3 DNA follows: TGTGCCAGCAGCCCCCAAGGGGTGAGAGAAAGGCAGTTCTTC. Protein: CASSPQGVRERQFF.

The chain links TRBV7-2 to TRBJ1-2, with D possibly TRBD1 on 5 matching bases. V shed 5 bases and J shed 7 bases, with 14 bases lying between them. Germline V gives CDR1 SGHTA, CDR2 FQGNSA. The CDR3 is 13 amino acids. The CDR3 DNA is TGTGCCAGCAGCCCCCGGGGACCGGCTGGCTACACCTTC. This codes for CASSPRGPAGYTF.

The chain recombines TRBV6-5 with TRBJ2-1; 7 bases line up with TRBD2. The CDR3 spans 13 residues. The V segment lost 2 bases and the J segment 10 bases; nucleotides outside the gene matches: 5. CDR1 is MNHEY, CDR2 SVGAGI, per germline. The CDR3 DNA is TGTGCCAGCAGTTACCCAAGCGGGGCCGAGCAGTTCTTC. It yields the protein CASSYPSGAEQFF.

The table lists this clone with a few counts. This chain links TRBV2 with TRBJ1-1; 8 bases match TRBD1. Germline V gene sequence: CDR1 SNHLY, CDR2 FYNNEI. This CDR3 has 11 amino acids. Germline trimming cut 10 bases from V and 4 bases from J; bases unmatched to any gene: 2. DNA of the CDR3: TGTGCCACGCAGGGGGCCACTGAAGCTTTCTTT. It is translated as CATQGATEAFF.

V and J are TRBV5-1 and TRBJ2-3; D is uncertain. V was pared by 3 bases and J by 0 bases, with 8 bases between. Germline CDR1 is SGHRS and CDR2 is YFSETQ. The CDR3 loop spans 14 amino acids. Written as DNA, the CDR3 is TGCGCCAGCAGCTCCCTAGTTAGCACAGATACGCAGTATTTT. It specifies CASSSLVSTDTQYF.

This clone showed up just a few times. For the CDR3, the DNA is TGTGCCAGCAGCTCTAGCGGGGGAAGAGAGACCCAGTACTTC. Amino acids: CASSSSGGRETQYF. The chain employs TRBV7-2 and TRBJ2-5; 10 bases are a match to TRBD2. The CDR3 totals 14 residues. Germline CDR1 SGHTA, CDR2 FQGNSA. Trimming removed 4 bases from V and 4 bases from J; junction bases left unmatched: 3.

The chain recombines TRBV11-1 with TRBJ2-5, with D unresolved. Germline values: CDR1 SGHAT, CDR2 FQDESV (reference sequence). V lost 3 bases, J lost 2 bases, and 7 bases lay in between. This CDR3 has 13 amino acids. The CDR3 loop is CASSLSEQETQYF. Here the CDR3 DNA reads TGTGCCAGCAGCTTGTCGGAACAAGAGACCCAGTACTTC.

This sequence joins TRBV4-3 and TRBJ1-4, with 9 positions matching TRBD1. Germline V gene data show CDR1 as LGHNA and CDR2 as YSLEER. There are 11 residues in the CDR3. Losses at the gene ends were 3 bases for V and 13 bases for J; bases not matched to a gene: 0. The CDR3 bases are TGCGCCAGCAGCCAGGACAGGGGACTGTTTTTT. Its translation: CASSQDRGLFF.

This CDR3 reads CASSPTILQETQYF. CDR3 sequence (DNA): TGCGCCAGCAGCCCAACTATCCTGCAAGAGACCCAGTACTTC. The rearrangement joins TRBV5-1 to TRBJ2-5; D is unclear. CDR3 size: 14 residues. The germline V gene encodes CDR1 SGHRS and CDR2 YFSETQ. Trimming left V 4 bases short and J 2 bases short, with 12 bases between.

This rearrangement joins TRBV19 to TRBJ1-1; 7 bases are shared with TRBD1. V gave up 7 bases and J gave up 0 bases; unmatched junction bases: 2. This CDR3 has 13 amino acids. The germline CDR1 and CDR2 sequences are LNHDA and SQIVND (reference sequence). The CDR3 sequence: CASTDRVNTEAFF. CDR3 coding DNA: TGTGCCAGTACCGACAGGGTGAACACTGAAGCTTTCTTT.

CDR3 nucleotides: TGTGCCAGCAGCAACGGGACAGTCACAGATACGCAGTATTTT. Translating it yields CASSNGTVTDTQYF. V usage is TRBV5-4 and J usage is TRBJ2-3; 7 bases align to TRBD1. V gave up 4 bases and J gave up 2 bases; unmatched junction bases: 4. The CDR3 runs to 14 residues. CDR1 is SGHNT, CDR2 YYREEE, per germline (reference sequence).

The chain joins TRBV5-4 to TRBJ2-4; D is tentatively TRBD1 or TRBD2 (5 bases each). Trimming took 0 bases from V and 0 from J, leaving 7 bases between them. The CDR3 loop spans 15 amino acids. CDR1 and CDR2 (germline): SGHNT, YYREEE (reference sequence). This chain's CDR3 is CASSLAGAAKNIQYF. CDR3 coding DNA: TGTGCCAGCAGCTTGGCCGGGGCAGCCAAAAACATTCAGTACTTC.

This chain uses TRBV6-1 with TRBJ1-2, with D unclear. Trimming shortened V by 8 bases and J by 2 bases, and 9 bases separated the two germline ends. Germline V gene sequence: CDR1 MNHNS, CDR2 SASEGT. CDR3 length: 12 amino acids. CDR3 amino acids: CASEGENYGYTF. As DNA, the CDR3 is TGTGCCAGCGAGGGAGAAAACTATGGCTACACCTTC.

This clone came up once. The chain has TRBV21-1 and TRBJ2-7. TRBV21-1 is deemed a pseudogene. The CDR3 consists of 13 residues. CDR3 sequence (DNA): TGTGCCAGCAGCGCCCCGGCCCCCTACGAGCAGTACTTC. It translates to CASSAPAPYEQYF.

The rearrangement uses TRBV6-6 and TRBJ2-1, with 8 positions matching TRBD1. V shed 7 bases, J shed 9 bases, and the junction held 8 bases outside the gene matches. Germline V gene data show CDR1 as MNHNY and CDR2 as SVGAGI (reference sequence). This CDR3 contains 13 residues. CDR3 DNA: TGTGCCAGCAATCTCAGGGGGCAGAGTGAGCAGTTCTTC. It is translated as CASNLRGQSEQFF.

This CDR3 is CASSTPGLQAGELFF. In DNA, the CDR3 is TGTGCCAGCTCAACTCCGGGGCTCCAGGCCGGGGAGCTGTTTTTT. The V and J genes are TRBV28 and TRBJ2-2, with D possibly being TRBD1 or TRBD2 (5 bases each). V lost 8 bases to trimming and J lost 6 bases, with 19 bases between them. The CDR3 extends over 15 amino acids. Looked up from germline, CDR1 is MDHEN and CDR2 is SYDVKM.

V usage is TRBV7-2 and J usage is TRBJ2-2; no clear D. CDR3 length: 15 amino acids. V was shortened by 5 bases and J by 3 bases, with 13 bases between the two germline ends. Per the germline V gene, CDR1 is SGHTA and CDR2 is FQGNSA. In nucleotides, the CDR3 is TGTGCCAGCAGCCCCCACCCCGGCGACACCGGGGAGCTGTTTTTT. This translates into CASSPHPGDTGELFF. The variable domain in full, with the rest retrieved from reference TRBV7-2 and TRBJ2-2, is GAGVSQSPSNKVTEKGKDVELRCDPISGHTALYWYRQSLGQGLEFLIYFQGNSAPDKSGLPSDRFSAERTGGSVSTLTIQRTQQEDSAVYLCASSPHPGDTGELFFGEGSRLTVL.

This sequence joins TRBV6-5 and TRBJ2-7; D possibly corresponds to TRBD2 (6 bases). Germline V gene sequence: CDR1 MNHEY, CDR2 SVGAGI. V was shortened by 3 bases and J by 1 base, with 10 bases between the two germline ends. The length of the CDR3 is 14 residues. CDR3 loop: CASSYGGRSYEQYF. For the CDR3, the DNA is TGTGCCAGCAGTTATGGGGGGAGATCCTACGAGCAGTACTTC.

This sequence joins TRBV4-2 and TRBJ2-3; perhaps TRBD2 as D (6 bases). The CDR3 consists of 16 residues. Germline V gene data show CDR1 as LGHNA and CDR2 as YNFKEQ. Trimming took 4 bases from V and 3 from J, leaving 17 bases between them. Written as DNA, the CDR3 is TGTGCCAGCAGCCCGGCGGGCGGGGTTTTTACAGATACGCAGTATTTT. It translates to CASSPAGGVFTDTQYF.